This T cell receptor beta chain was captured by sequencing in a study of T cells in Graves' hyperthyroidism and ophthalmopathy. In its sample, this clonotype was seen a few times. The CDR3 contains 17 residues. V dropped 2 bases and J dropped 0; count of bases not matched to a gene: 7. Per germline, CDR1 MGHRA and CDR2 YSYEKL. Amplification of TCR beta CDR3 regions was performed using RNA transcripts as template. First-round RT-PCR targeting the TCR CDR3 was performed with the HTBI primer set. TCRdb analysed the multiplex PCR reads with MiXCR anew, one entry per CDR3 protein. The sample carries fewer than 600,000 distinct CDR3 sequences, approximately 14% recorded once.

The chain joins TRBV4-1 to TRBJ2-3; 8 bases fit TRBD2. The sample consisted of blood. This sequence originates from a middle-aged woman with Graves' hyperthyroidism. The CDR3 here is CASSQRGASGSTDTQYF. Written as DNA, the CDR3 is TGCGCCAGCAGCCAACGAGGGGCTAGCGGGAGCACAGATACGCAGTATTTT.